Below are 12 T cell receptor beta chains sequenced from a single sample in a study of early T cells in non-severe SARS-CoV-2 infection. TCRdb called the 5' RACE reads again in MiXCR, with one record for every CDR3 protein. The repertoire includes 100,000 to 150,000 distinct CDR3 sequences, around 14% of them detected once, and just over 20% sits in the top ten. The sample consisted of whole blood. The receptors here all came from an adult who was a healthcare worker with PCR-confirmed SARS-CoV-2 infection or an uninfected control (not recorded which).

This clonotype came up many times. The V gene is TRBV5-5, the J gene TRBJ1-5, with D unclear. Trimming removed 0 bases from V and 5 bases from J, with 9 bases in between. CDR3 size: 14 residues. Germline V CDR1 and CDR2: SGHKS, YYEKEE (reference sequence). The CDR3 reads CASSLGGFDQPQHF. As DNA, the CDR3 is TGTGCCAGCAGCTTGGGGGGTTTCGATCAGCCCCAGCATTTT.

This clonotype was seen a single time. The rearrangement links TRBV20-1 to TRBJ2-3; D possibly corresponds to TRBD1 (6 bases). Trimming removed 5 bases at V and 0 bases at J, with 12 bases between. Germline CDR1 reads DFQATT; CDR2 reads SNEGSKA (reference sequence). This CDR3 is built from 14 residues. CDR3 sequence: CSASLRGSTDTQYF. The CDR3 DNA reads TGCAGTGCTTCCCTTAGGGGGAGCACAGATACGCAGTATTTT.

The chain joins TRBV20-1 to TRBJ2-7; D call uncertain. The CDR3 runs 13 residues. The V gene's germline CDR1 is DFQATT and CDR2 SNEGSKA (reference sequence). With 0 bases removed from V and 4 bases from J, the gap between germline ends came to 10 bases. CDR3 residues: CSARDSPSYEQYF. As DNA, the CDR3 is TGCAGTGCTAGAGATTCCCCCAGTTACGAGCAGTACTTC.

This CDR3 reads CSATTSGLKYEQYF. The CDR3 DNA sequence: TGCAGTGCTACTACGTCGGGACTTAAATACGAGCAGTACTTC. This rearrangement joins TRBV20-1 to TRBJ2-7, with D possibly being TRBD2 (6 bases). V was trimmed by 4 bases and J by 4 bases, leaving 17 bases between them. Germline CDR1 and CDR2: DFQATT and SNEGSKA (reference sequence). This CDR3 region has 14 residues.

The table lists this clonotype with a few counts. V and J are TRBV27 and TRBJ1-1, with D tentatively TRBD1 (5 bases). Per the germline V gene, CDR1 is MNHEY and CDR2 is SMNVEV (reference sequence). Trimming removed 1 base from V and 7 bases from J, with 10 bases in between. The CDR3 extends over 13 amino acids. CDR3 in amino acids: CASSLWGLGEAFF. The CDR3 DNA follows: TGTGCCAGCAGTTTATGGGGGTTGGGTGAAGCTTTCTTT.

The rearrangement links TRBV7-6 to TRBJ2-5; no definite D call. The CDR3 extends over 12 amino acids. Looked up from germline, CDR1 is SGHVS and CDR2 is FNYEAQ. The V and J ends lost 6 bases and 5 bases respectively, with 10 bases between them. CDR3 in amino acids: CASRLDGETQYF. DNA for the CDR3: TGTGCCAGCAGGTTGGACGGCGAGACCCAGTACTTC.

CDR3 nucleotides: TGCGCCAGCAGCCAGGACACCGGTTTAGGAGCTTTCTTT. It is translated as CASSQDTGLGAFF. V usage is TRBV4-1 and J usage is TRBJ1-1, with D perhaps matching TRBD1 (5 bases). The V and J ends lost 3 bases and 10 bases respectively, with 15 bases between them. CDR1 and CDR2 (germline): MGHRA, YSYEKL. This CDR3 has 13 amino acids.

This clonotype was detected ten times or more. The V gene is TRBV5-1, the J gene TRBJ1-2; no firm D call. There are 13 residues in the CDR3. Deletions cut 4 bases from V and 6 bases from J, with 13 bases between. Germline CDR1 SGHRS, CDR2 YFSETQ. The CDR3 region is CASSVGLEDGYTF. CDR3 nucleotides: TGCGCCAGCAGCGTTGGTCTGGAGGATGGCTACACCTTC.

This clonotype occurred a few times. The chain joins TRBV12-3 or TRBV12-4 to TRBJ2-4; the D is unclear. CDR3 length equals 14 residues. V lost 1 base to trimming and J lost 5 bases, with 9 bases between them. CDR3 protein: CASSLGQAENIQYF. The CDR3 bases are TGTGCCAGCAGTTTAGGCCAAGCTGAAAACATTCAGTACTTC.

Only a few counts were recorded for this clonotype. The chain recombines TRBV5-1 with TRBJ2-2; D may be TRBD1 or TRBD2 (6 bases each). Germline V gene sequence: CDR1 SGHRS, CDR2 YFSETQ. Deletions cut 3 bases from V and 6 bases from J, with 18 bases between. The CDR3 runs 16 residues. The CDR3, as DNA: TGCGCCAGCAGCTACGATGGAGGGGGAATAGCCGGGGAGCTGTTTTTT. This codes for CASSYDGGGIAGELFF.

This chain links TRBV7-9 with TRBJ1-6; D is undetermined. Trimming pared 1 base from V and 11 bases from J, leaving 6 bases between. The CDR3 runs to 12 residues. Germline CDR1 is SEHNR and CDR2 is FQNEAQ (reference sequence). The CDR3 loop is CASSLGTAPLHF. The CDR3 DNA reads as TGTGCCAGCAGCTTAGGAACAGCACCCCTCCACTTT. Drawing the rest from reference TRBV7-9 and TRBJ1-6, the complete variable domain is DTGVSQNPRHKITKRGQNVTFRCDPISEHNRLYWYRQTLGQGPEFLTYFQNEAQLEKSRLLSDRFSAERPKGSFSTLEIQRTEQGDSAMYLCASSLGTAPLHFGNGTRLTVT.

CDR3 nucleotides: TGTGCCAGCAGCGCCGGGAGCTCCTACGAGCAGTACTTC. Translated, it gives CASSAGSSYEQYF. The chain couples TRBV3-1 to TRBJ2-7, with a possible D match to TRBD2 (6 bases). Trimming removed 5 bases at V and 0 bases at J, with 8 bases between. Germline V lookup: CDR1 LGHDT, CDR2 YNNKEL (reference sequence). CDR3 size: 13 residues.